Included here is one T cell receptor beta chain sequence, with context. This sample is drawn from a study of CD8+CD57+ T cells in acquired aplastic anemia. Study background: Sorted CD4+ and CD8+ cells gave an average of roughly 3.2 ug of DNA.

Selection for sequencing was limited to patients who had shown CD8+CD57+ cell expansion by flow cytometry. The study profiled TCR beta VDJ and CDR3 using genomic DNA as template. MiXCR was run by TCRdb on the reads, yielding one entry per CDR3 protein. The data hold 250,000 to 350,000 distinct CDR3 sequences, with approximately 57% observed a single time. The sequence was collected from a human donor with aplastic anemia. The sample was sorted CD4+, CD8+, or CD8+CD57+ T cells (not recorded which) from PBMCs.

CDR3 sequence reads: CATSVGQGNGEQYF. DNA for the CDR3: TGTGCCACCTCCGTGGGACAGGGGAACGGCGAGCAGTACTTC. V and J are TRBV2 and TRBJ2-7, with 10 bases identical to TRBD1. The CDR3 loop spans 14 amino acids. Germline V gene data show CDR1 as SNHLY and CDR2 as FYNNEI. J lost 6 bases, V lost 10 bases, and 12 bases had no gene match.